The present T cell receptor (beta chain) was sequenced within a study of pediatric ulcerative colitis. Method: immunoSEQ multiplex PCR; TCRdb's copy keeps in-frame clones and lacks some. This table has approximately 17,000 clones, about 80% appearing once. One to two pinch biopsies were taken from the rectum during colonoscopy. Controls had colonoscopy for suspected IBD, with normal endoscopy and no IBD the following year. CDR3 size: 18 residues. V dropped 2 bases and J dropped 2 bases, with 19 bases sitting between them. Germline CDR1 is MGHDK and CDR2 is SYGVNS. The receptor was isolated from a boy aged 10-17 years who was a control in a study of pediatric ulcerative colitis. The sequencing input was gut tissue. This chain links TRBV25-1 with TRBJ2-1; D may be TRBD1 (8 bases). The CDR3 region is CASSEQGDRGGTYNEQFF. CDR3 sequence (DNA): TGTGCCAGCAGTGAACAAGGCGACAGGGGAGGGACCTACAATGAGCAGTTCTTC.